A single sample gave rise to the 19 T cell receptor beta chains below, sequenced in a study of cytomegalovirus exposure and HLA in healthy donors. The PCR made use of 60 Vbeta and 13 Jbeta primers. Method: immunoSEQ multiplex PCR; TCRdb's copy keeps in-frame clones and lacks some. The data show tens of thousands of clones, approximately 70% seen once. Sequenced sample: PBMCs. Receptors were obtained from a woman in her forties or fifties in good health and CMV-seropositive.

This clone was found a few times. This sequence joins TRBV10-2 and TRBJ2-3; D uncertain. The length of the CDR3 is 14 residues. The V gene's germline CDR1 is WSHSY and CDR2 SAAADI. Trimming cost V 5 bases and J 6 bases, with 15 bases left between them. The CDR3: CASSSDRVSDTQYF. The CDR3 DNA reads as TGCGCCAGCAGTTCCGACCGGGTTTCCGATACGCAGTATTTT.

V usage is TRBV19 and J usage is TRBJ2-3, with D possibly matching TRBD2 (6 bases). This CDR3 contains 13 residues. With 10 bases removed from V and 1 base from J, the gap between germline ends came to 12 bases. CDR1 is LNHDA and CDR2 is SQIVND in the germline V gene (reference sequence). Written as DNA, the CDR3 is TGTGCCACCCTGGGGGGTGGCACAGATACGCAGTATTTT. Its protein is CATLGGGTDTQYF.

The DNA of the CDR3 is TGTGCCAGCAGTGAAGCCTTAGCGTCGTACGAGCAGTACTTC. It translates to CASSEALASYEQYF. The chain uses TRBV6-1 and TRBJ2-7; tentative D call: TRBD2 (5 bases). This CDR3 comprises 14 residues. V was shortened by 0 bases and J by 4 bases, with 10 bases between the two germline ends. The germline gives CDR1 MNHNS, CDR2 SASEGT.

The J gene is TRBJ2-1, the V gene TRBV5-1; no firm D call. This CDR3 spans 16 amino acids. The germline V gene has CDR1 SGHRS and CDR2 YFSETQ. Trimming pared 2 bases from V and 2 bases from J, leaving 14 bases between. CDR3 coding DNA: TGCGCCAGCAGCTTCCGACTCCCTGGCCCCTACAATGAGCAGTTCTTC. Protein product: CASSFRLPGPYNEQFF.

The CDR3 protein is CASSPSSGTEAFF. As DNA, the CDR3 is TGTGCCAGCAGTCCCTCATCGGGAACTGAAGCTTTCTTT. The J gene is TRBJ1-1, the V gene TRBV28; D is uncertain. The CDR3 contains 13 residues. Germline V gene sequence: CDR1 MDHEN, CDR2 SYDVKM. Trimming stripped 5 bases from V and 5 bases from J, with 12 bases between. The full variable domain, completed using reference TRBV28 and TRBJ1-1, is DVKVTQSSRYLVKRTGEKVFLECVQDMDHENMFWYRQDPGLGLRLIYFSYDVKMKEKGDIPEGYSVSREKKERFSLILESASTNQTSMYLCASSPSSGTEAFFGQGTRLTVV.

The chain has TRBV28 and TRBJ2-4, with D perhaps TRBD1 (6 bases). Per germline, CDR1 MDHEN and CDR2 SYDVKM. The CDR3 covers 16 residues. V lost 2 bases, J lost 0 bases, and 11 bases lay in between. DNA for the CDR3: TGTGCCAGCAGTTTACGGCAGGGGCGAGCCAAAAACATTCAGTACTTC. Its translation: CASSLRQGRAKNIQYF.

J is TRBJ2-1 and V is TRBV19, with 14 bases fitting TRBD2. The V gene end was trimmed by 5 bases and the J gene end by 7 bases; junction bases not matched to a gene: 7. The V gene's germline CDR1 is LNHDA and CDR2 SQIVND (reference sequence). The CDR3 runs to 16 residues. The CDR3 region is CASSQRLAGGMNEQFF. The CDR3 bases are TGTGCCAGTAGTCAAAGACTAGCGGGAGGGATGAATGAGCAGTTCTTC.

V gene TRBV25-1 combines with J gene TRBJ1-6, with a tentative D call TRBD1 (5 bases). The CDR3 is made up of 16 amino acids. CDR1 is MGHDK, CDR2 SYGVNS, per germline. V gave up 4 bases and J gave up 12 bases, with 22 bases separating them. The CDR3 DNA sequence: TGTGCCAGCAGTGCCCGATCCGGGGGGATTGGTGGACCCCTCCACTTT. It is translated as CASSARSGGIGGPLHF.

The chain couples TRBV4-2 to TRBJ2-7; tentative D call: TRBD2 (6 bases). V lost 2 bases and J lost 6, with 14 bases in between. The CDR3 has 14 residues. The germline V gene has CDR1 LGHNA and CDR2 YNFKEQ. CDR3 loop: CASSQPPGVTEQYF. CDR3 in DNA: TGTGCCAGCAGCCAACCTCCGGGAGTCACCGAGCAGTACTTC.

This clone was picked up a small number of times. The CDR3 reads CAISESGQQNQPQHF. In nucleotides, the CDR3 is TGTGCCATCAGTGAGTCGGGACAGCAAAATCAGCCCCAGCATTTT. The chain uses TRBV10-3 and TRBJ1-5; 7 bases are shared with TRBD1. The J segment lost 4 bases and the V segment lost 0 bases, leaving 3 bases of the junction unmatched. The germline gives CDR1 ENHRY, CDR2 SYGVKD. The CDR3 runs to 15 residues.

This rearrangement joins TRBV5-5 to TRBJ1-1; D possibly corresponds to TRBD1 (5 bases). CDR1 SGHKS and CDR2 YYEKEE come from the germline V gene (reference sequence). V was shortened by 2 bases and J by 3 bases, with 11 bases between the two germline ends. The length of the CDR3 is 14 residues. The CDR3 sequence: CASSFLAGDTEAFF. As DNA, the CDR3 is TGTGCCAGCAGCTTTCTGGCGGGGGACACTGAAGCTTTCTTT.

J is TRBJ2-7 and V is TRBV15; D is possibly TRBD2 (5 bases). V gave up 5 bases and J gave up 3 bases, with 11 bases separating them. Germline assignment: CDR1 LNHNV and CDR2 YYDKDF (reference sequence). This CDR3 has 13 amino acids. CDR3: CATSAGQVYEQYF. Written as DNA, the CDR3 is TGTGCCACCAGCGCGGGCCAGGTCTACGAGCAGTACTTC.

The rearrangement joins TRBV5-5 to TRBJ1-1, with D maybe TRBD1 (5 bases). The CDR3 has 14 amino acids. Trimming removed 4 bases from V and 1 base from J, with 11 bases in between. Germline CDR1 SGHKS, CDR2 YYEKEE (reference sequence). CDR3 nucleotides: TGTGCCAGCAGCGGAAAACAGGCGAACACTGAAGCTTTCTTT. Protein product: CASSGKQANTEAFF.

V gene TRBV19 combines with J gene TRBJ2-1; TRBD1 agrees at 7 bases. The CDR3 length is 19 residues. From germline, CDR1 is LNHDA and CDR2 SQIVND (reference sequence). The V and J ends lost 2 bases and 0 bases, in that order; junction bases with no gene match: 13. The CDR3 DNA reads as TGTGCCAGTAGTATAAGGGGAACAGGGGCCCTTCCCTCCTACAATGAGCAGTTCTTC. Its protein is CASSIRGTGALPSYNEQFF.

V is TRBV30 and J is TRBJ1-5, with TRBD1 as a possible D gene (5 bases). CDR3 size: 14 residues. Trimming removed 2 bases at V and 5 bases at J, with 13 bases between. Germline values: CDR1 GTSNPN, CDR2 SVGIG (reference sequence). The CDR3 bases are TGTGCCTGGAGTCCGGGGGGTGGTCATCAGCCCCAGCATTTT. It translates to CAWSPGGGHQPQHF.

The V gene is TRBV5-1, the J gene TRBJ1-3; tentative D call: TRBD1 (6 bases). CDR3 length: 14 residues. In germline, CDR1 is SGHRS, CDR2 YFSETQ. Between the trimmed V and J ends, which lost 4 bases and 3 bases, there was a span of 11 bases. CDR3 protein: CASSTTGYGNTIYF. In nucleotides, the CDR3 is TGCGCCAGCAGCACCACAGGGTATGGAAACACCATATATTTT.

The CDR3 sequence: CASSFGTTKRETQYF. The DNA of the CDR3 is TGCGCCAGCAGCTTCGGGACTACCAAGCGAGAGACCCAGTACTTC. This rearrangement joins TRBV5-1 to TRBJ2-5, with TRBD2 matching 7 bases. Per germline, CDR1 SGHRS and CDR2 YFSETQ. There are 15 residues in the CDR3. V was clipped by 2 bases and J by 4 bases; unmatched bases: 8.

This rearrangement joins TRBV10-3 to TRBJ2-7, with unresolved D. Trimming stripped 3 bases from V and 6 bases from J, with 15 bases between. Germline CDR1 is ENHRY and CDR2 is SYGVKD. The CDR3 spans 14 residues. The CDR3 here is CAISDRVEVGEQYF. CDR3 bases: TGTGCCATCAGTGATCGGGTTGAGGTAGGCGAGCAGTACTTC.

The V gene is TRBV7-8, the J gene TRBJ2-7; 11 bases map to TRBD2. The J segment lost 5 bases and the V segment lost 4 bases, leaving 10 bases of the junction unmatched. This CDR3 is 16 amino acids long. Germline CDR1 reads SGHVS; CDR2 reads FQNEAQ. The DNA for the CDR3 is TGTGCCAGCAGCTCCCGAACTAGCGGGAGTACCCACGAGCAGTACTTC. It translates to CASSSRTSGSTHEQYF.